This record concerns one TCR beta chain sequence. The repertoire was sequenced with immunoSEQ multiplex PCR; TCRdb's copy has only in-frame clones and lacks some. The sample has about 130,000 clones, roughly 88% seen once. Per germline, CDR1 MNHEY and CDR2 SVGAGI. V shed 4 bases and J 2 bases; nucleotides not matched to a gene: 8. This CDR3 spans 15 amino acids. The data belong to a study of blood T cell repertoires in COVID-19. The gene calls are TRBV6-5 and TRBJ2-7; 7 positions agree with TRBD1. This sequence was found in a man aged 50 to 60 with acute or convalescent COVID-19. Sequenced input: peripheral blood. CDR3 loop: CASSSNAGGTYEQYF. The CDR3, as DNA: TGTGCCAGCAGTTCCAACGCAGGGGGAACCTACGAGCAGTACTTC.